This T cell receptor beta chain was recovered during a study of cytomegalovirus exposure and HLA in healthy donors. General study results and limits: The presence/absence work took it that sequencing depth was about the same across donors.

CDR3 length: 19 amino acids. The J segment lost 5 bases and the V segment lost 0 bases, leaving 11 bases of the junction unmatched. Per germline, CDR1 LGHNA and CDR2 YNFKEQ. Primers included in the PCR were 60 Vbeta and 13 Jbeta primers. Clones were sequenced by immunoSEQ multiplex PCR, and TCRdb holds only the in-frame ones, with some missing. The sample shows around 140,000 clones, more than 65% of them seen only once. With respect to this clone: Its target is not known.

The clonotype originates from a male donor in good health and CMV-seropositive. What was sequenced was PBMCs. The rearrangement links TRBV4-2 to TRBJ2-1, with 12 bases matching TRBD2. The CDR3 is CASSQELMASGRGHNEQFF. In DNA form, the CDR3 reads TGTGCCAGCAGCCAAGAGCTAATGGCTAGCGGGAGGGGGCACAATGAGCAGTTCTTC.